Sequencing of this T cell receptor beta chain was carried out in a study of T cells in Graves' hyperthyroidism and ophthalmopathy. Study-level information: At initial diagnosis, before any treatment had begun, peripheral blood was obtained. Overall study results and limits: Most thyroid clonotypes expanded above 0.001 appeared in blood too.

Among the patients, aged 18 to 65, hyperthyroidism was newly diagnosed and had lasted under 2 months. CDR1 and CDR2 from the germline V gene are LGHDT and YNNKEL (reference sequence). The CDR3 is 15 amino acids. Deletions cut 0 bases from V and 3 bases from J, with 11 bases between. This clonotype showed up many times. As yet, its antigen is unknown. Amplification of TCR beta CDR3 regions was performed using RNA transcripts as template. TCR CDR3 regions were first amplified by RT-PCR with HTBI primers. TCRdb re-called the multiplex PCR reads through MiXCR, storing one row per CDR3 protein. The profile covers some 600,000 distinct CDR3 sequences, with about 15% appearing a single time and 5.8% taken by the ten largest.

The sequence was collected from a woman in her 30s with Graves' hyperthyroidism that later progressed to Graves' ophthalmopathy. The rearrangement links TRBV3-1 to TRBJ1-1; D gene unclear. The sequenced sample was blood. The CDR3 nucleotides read TGTGCCAGCAGCCAAGAAGCCCCCGCGGACACTGAAGCTTTCTTT. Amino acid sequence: CASSQEAPADTEAFF.